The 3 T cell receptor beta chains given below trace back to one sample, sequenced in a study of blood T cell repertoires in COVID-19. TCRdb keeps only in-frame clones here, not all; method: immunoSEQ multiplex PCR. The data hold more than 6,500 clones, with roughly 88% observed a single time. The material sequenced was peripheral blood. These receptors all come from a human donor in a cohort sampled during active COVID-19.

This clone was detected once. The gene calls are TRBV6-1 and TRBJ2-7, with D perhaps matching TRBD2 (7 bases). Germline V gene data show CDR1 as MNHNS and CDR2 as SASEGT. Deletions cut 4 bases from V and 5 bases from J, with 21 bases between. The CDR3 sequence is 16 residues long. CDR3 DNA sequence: TGTGCCAGCAGTGGGCGTCCTAAGTGGGGGGGCGACGAGCAGTACTTC. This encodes CASSGRPKWGGDEQYF.

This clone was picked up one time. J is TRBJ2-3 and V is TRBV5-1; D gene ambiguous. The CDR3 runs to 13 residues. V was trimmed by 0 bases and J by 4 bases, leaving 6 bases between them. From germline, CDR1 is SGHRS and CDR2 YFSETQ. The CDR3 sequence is CASSLDSPDTQYF. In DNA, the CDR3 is TGCGCCAGCAGCTTGGACAGCCCAGATACGCAGTATTTT.

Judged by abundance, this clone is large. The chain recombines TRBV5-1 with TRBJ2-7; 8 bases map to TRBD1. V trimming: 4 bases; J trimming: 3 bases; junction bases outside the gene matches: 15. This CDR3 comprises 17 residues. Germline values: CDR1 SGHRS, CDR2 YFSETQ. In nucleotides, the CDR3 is TGCGCCAGCAGCACCGACCCAGGGGGCGTGCGTATCTACGAGCAGTACTTC. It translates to CASSTDPGGVRIYEQYF.